This T cell receptor beta chain came from a study of somatic mutations in cytotoxic T cells in rheumatoid arthritis listed by TCRdb under 2017. For the wider study: A FACSAria II or Sony SH800 was used to flow-sort some V beta antibody-stained T-cell populations at nearly 100% purity, and TCRB sequencing was also done on sorted V beta1+ cells. To characterize clonality, the study used TCRB deep sequencing while asking whether somatic mutations are carried by expanded CD8+ T-cell clones in newly diagnosed, untreated rheumatoid arthritis. For approximately 63 rheumatoid arthritis patients and roughly 22 healthy controls, TCRB deep sequencing was carried out. Patients and controls did not essentially differ in median age, which was nearly identical between the groups.

As regards this clone: The antigen it recognizes is unknown. Per-base qualities were not stored, and no clone one base away is much larger.

The roughly 20 healthy controls were blood donors whose buffy coats were used; they had a median age of about 51 years (range roughly 20-75), and 50% to 55% were female. CD4+ and CD8+ cells were isolated by positive magnetic bead selection on an AutoMACS, and purity was checked by flow cytometry. Peripheral blood mononuclear cells were isolated by Ficoll-Paque PLUS density gradient separation. Using Nucleospin Tissue or Tissue XS kits, DNA was extracted from CD4-enriched, CD8-enriched or PBMC samples, with quantification by a Qubit 2.0 fluorometer. Here is what the overall study found, with its caveats: Viral specificity could not be ruled out by absence from virus-specific databases, and the antigen targets of the expanded CD8+ clones remained unknown. CD8+ T-cell clonality did not differ significantly between rheumatoid arthritis patients and age-matched healthy controls. In patients, CD8+ clonality rose with age (Spearman r=0.49), which was not the case in healthy controls. Several identical CD8+ TCRB sequences were found in both blood and synovial fluid, and in about an eighth of the roughly 60 patients the largest CD8+ clone exceeded 20% of CD8+ cells.

TCRB CDR3 sequencing used the immunoSEQ assay on genomic DNA. The authors' pipeline ran thus. Only productive TCRB rearrangements were included in the analyses. Clonality was calculated as a Shannon entropy-based productive clonality index, and a clone was defined by a unique TCRB CDR3 sequence. The template counts of each clone relative to the total templates per sample were used to calculate repertoire overlap between two samples. Flow cytometry-measured V-gene usage correlated with V-gene usage from TCRB sequencing, with a Spearman r of approximately 0.66. This immuneACCESS table, as held by TCRdb, lists in-frame sequences with V and J called but not all clones. Of the missing ones, under half trace to an unresolved V gene in checked studies; the others have no known cause. V, J and clone size are taken as reported in that table, and D and trimming were inferred from the DNA itself. The sample has 12,000 or so clones on record, roughly four fifths of them singletons. The ten top clones hold approximately 10% of the sample.

Sequencing used CD8+ T cells sorted from blood. The sequence came from a woman aged 40 to 50 in good health.

Read as DNA, the sequence is TGTGCCAGCAGAATAGGGGGAATCAATCAGCCCCAGCATTTT. It codes for CASRIGGINQPQHF. This chain is built from TRBV2 and TRBJ1-5, and possibly TRBD1, on 6 matching bases. CDR1 and CDR2, per the germline V gene, are SNHLY and FYNNEI. CDR3 length: 14 amino acids, cysteine to phenylalanine. CDR3 DNA is the only sequence kept; it has 42 bases, read in frame from the first base. Cut back by 6 bases and 3 bases, the V and J ends lie 12 bases apart.